This entry lists 20 T cell receptor beta chains sequenced from one sample in a study of T-cell reconstitution after alpha-beta-depleted transplantation in children. This sample's TCRbeta library carried unique molecular identifier barcodes. TCRdb re-analysed the PCR reads in MiXCR, keeping a single row per CDR3 protein. The repertoire holds about a million distinct CDR3 sequences, with about 29% as singletons. Sequences were derived from PBMCs, mostly from graft donor cells, sampled 360 days after TCRalphabeta/CD19-depleted stem cell transplant. These receptors were taken from a boy in the first two years of life who had a stem cell transplant for SCID, so the T cells may come from the graft donor.

This clonotype turned up a few times. This rearrangement joins TRBV24-1 to TRBJ2-5; 8 bases are shared with TRBD1. V gave up 4 bases and J gave up 5 bases; unmatched junction bases: 11. CDR1 and CDR2 from the germline V gene are KGHDR and SFDVKD. The CDR3 has 16 amino acids. The CDR3 sequence: CATSEAGRGRMETQYF. Here the CDR3 DNA reads TGTGCCACCAGTGAGGCCGGCAGGGGGCGGATGGAGACCCAGTACTTC.

This chain links TRBV15 with TRBJ2-5, with D perhaps matching TRBD2 (5 bases). Trimming took off 1 base at V and 4 bases at J, with 19 bases between the two ends. The CDR3 has 17 residues. The germline CDR1 and CDR2 sequences are LNHNV and YYDKDF (reference sequence). CDR3 sequence reads: CATSRGGQSAAGETQYF. CDR3 in DNA: TGTGCCACCAGCAGAGGAGGGCAGTCGGCGGCAGGAGAGACCCAGTACTTC.

J is TRBJ1-2 and V is TRBV12-3 or TRBV12-4, with 8 nucleotides matching TRBD1. This CDR3 comprises 15 residues. The V gene end was trimmed by 4 bases and the J gene end by 0 bases; junction bases not matched to a gene: 4. The CDR3 is CASSSQGVPNYGYTF. For the CDR3, the DNA is TGTGCCAGCAGTTCACAGGGGGTCCCTAACTATGGCTACACCTTC.

The chain is built from TRBV20-1 and TRBJ2-1; tentative D call: TRBD1 (7 bases). The germline gives CDR1 DFQATT, CDR2 SNEGSKA (reference sequence). The CDR3 extends over 10 amino acids. V dropped 3 bases and J dropped 12 bases, with 9 bases sitting between them. CDR3 bases: TGCAGTGCTAGTCAGGGGGGGCAGTTCTTC. This sequence encodes CSASQGGQFF.

The V call is TRBV3-1, the J call TRBJ1-1, with 7 bases fitting TRBD1. Germline values: CDR1 LGHDT, CDR2 YNNKEL (reference sequence). V gave up 8 bases and J gave up 0 bases; unmatched junction bases: 9. The CDR3 spans 15 residues. The CDR3: CASGYGQAMNTEAFF. In nucleotides, the CDR3 is TGTGCCAGCGGTTATGGACAGGCAATGAACACTGAAGCTTTCTTT.

In this sample, this clonotype turned up a few times. The V and J genes are TRBV20-1 and TRBJ2-7, with 8 bases matching TRBD1. With 8 bases clipped from V and 6 bases from J, the junction kept 15 bases outside the gene matches. CDR1 and CDR2 from the germline V gene are DFQATT and SNEGSKA (reference sequence). This CDR3 has 14 amino acids. As DNA, the CDR3 is TGCAGTCCTCTACCTTGGACAGGGTTCTCCGAGCAGTACTTC. It is translated as CSPLPWTGFSEQYF.

J is TRBJ1-1 and V is TRBV2; D might be TRBD1 (5 bases). The CDR3 has 14 residues. The germline CDR1 and CDR2 sequences are SNHLY and FYNNEI. Trimming removed 7 bases from V and 4 bases from J, with 16 bases in between. This CDR3 is CASTLPWQGTEAFF. CDR3 nucleotides: TGTGCCAGCACCCTGCCGTGGCAGGGCACTGAAGCTTTCTTT.

Here the CDR3 reads CASSYGTSGWNRNEQFF. The CDR3 DNA is TGTGCCAGCAGCTACGGGACTAGCGGGTGGAATCGAAATGAGCAGTTCTTC. The V and J genes are TRBV5-6 and TRBJ2-1; 12 bases fit TRBD2. Trimming took 3 bases from V and 7 from J; bases not matched to a gene: 11. The CDR3 covers 17 residues. Germline-derived CDR1 and CDR2 are SGHDT and YYEEEE. The variable domain in full, with the rest retrieved from reference TRBV5-6 and TRBJ2-1, is DAGVTQSPTHLIKTRGQQVTLRCSPKSGHDTVSWYQQALGQGPQFIFQYYEEEERQRGNFPDRFSGHQFPNYSSELNVNALLLGDSALYLCASSYGTSGWNRNEQFFGPGTRLTVL.

This sequence joins TRBV5-1 and TRBJ2-1; 12 bases line up with TRBD2. Germline CDR1 and CDR2: SGHRS and YFSETQ. CDR3 size: 16 residues. V shed 3 bases and J 2 bases; nucleotides not matched to a gene: 3. The CDR3 region is CASSYGTSGPYNEQFF. The CDR3 region has the DNA TGCGCCAGCAGCTACGGGACTAGCGGGCCCTACAATGAGCAGTTCTTC.

This clonotype was observed a few times. This chain links TRBV20-1 with TRBJ2-2; D may be TRBD1 or TRBD2 (5 bases each). This CDR3 has 13 amino acids. Germline V gives CDR1 DFQATT, CDR2 SNEGSKA (reference sequence). V lost 3 bases and J 5 bases, leaving 10 bases between the germline ends. The CDR3, as DNA: TGCAGTGCTAGGAGGGGTAGAACCGGGGAGCTGTTTTTT. Protein: CSARRGRTGELFF.

V usage is TRBV15 and J usage is TRBJ2-7; D not certain. The CDR3 spans 14 residues. V gave up 0 bases and J gave up 3 bases, with 9 bases separating them. CDR1 is LNHNV and CDR2 is YYDKDF in the germline V gene (reference sequence). For the CDR3, the DNA is TGTGCCACCAGCAGAGAGCCAGAAGGCTACGAGCAGTACTTC. Translation: CATSREPEGYEQYF.

This clonotype has only one observation. The chain uses TRBV20-1 and TRBJ2-1; 14 bases line up with TRBD2. Germline V lookup: CDR1 DFQATT, CDR2 SNEGSKA (reference sequence). The CDR3 totals 18 residues. CDR3 DNA sequence: TGCTGTGTCCCGTGGGGACTAGCGGGGGCCGGGGCTACCAATGAGCAGTTCTTC. It encodes CCVPWGLAGAGATNEQFF.

The sample holds a few counts of this clonotype. The V and J genes are TRBV5-6 and TRBJ2-7; D is perhaps TRBD1 (5 bases). V was clipped by 8 bases and J by 2 bases, with 17 bases between them. From germline, CDR1 is SGHDT and CDR2 YYEEEE. The length of the CDR3 is 14 residues. DNA for the CDR3: TGTGCCAGTGCCCAGCAGGGCCTAACCTACGAGCAGTACTTC. This gives the protein CASAQQGLTYEQYF.

This clonotype came up a few times. The V and J genes are TRBV20-1 and TRBJ2-7, with TRBD2 identical over 10 bases. V was pared by 1 base and J by 2 bases, with 8 bases of the junction left unmatched. Germline CDR1 and CDR2: DFQATT and SNEGSKA (reference sequence). This CDR3 is built from 16 residues. CDR3 DNA sequence: TGCAGTGCTAGAGGCCGAGTAGCGGGGGGCACCTACGAGCAGTACTTC. It translates to CSARGRVAGGTYEQYF.

This chain joins TRBV20-1 and TRBJ1-5; TRBD1 matches 11 bases. Germline V gives CDR1 DFQATT, CDR2 SNEGSKA (reference sequence). There are 15 residues in the CDR3. The V and J ends lost 3 bases and 4 bases, in that order; junction bases with no gene match: 5. As DNA, the CDR3 is TGCAGTGCTAGGGCCGGGACAGGGGGAAATCAGCCCCAGCATTTT. Translating gives CSARAGTGGNQPQHF.

This rearrangement joins TRBV29-1 to TRBJ2-5, with TRBD2 matching 8 bases. Germline CDR1 is SQVTM and CDR2 is ANQGSEA. J gave up 1 base and V 4 bases, and 2 bases lay outside the gene matches. The CDR3 runs 13 residues. The CDR3 loop is CSVGGLAQETQYF. The CDR3, as DNA: TGCAGCGTTGGTGGACTAGCCCAAGAGACCCAGTACTTC.

This clonotype was found a few times. The chain combines TRBV9 with TRBJ2-3; D remains ambiguous. Germline CDR1 reads SGDLS; CDR2 reads YYNGEE. The CDR3 spans 13 residues. Trimming stripped 0 bases from V and 4 bases from J, with 6 bases between. CDR3 sequence: CASSVDLADTQYF. CDR3 sequence (DNA): TGTGCCAGCAGCGTAGACCTCGCAGATACGCAGTATTTT.

This chain links TRBV4-1 with TRBJ2-7; D is possibly TRBD2 (6 bases). V was cut by 4 bases and J by 0 bases, with 10 bases left in between. The CDR3 runs to 14 residues. The germline V gene has CDR1 MGHRA and CDR2 YSYEKL. As DNA, the CDR3 is TGCGCCAGCAGCCCAGAGGAGGGCTCCTACGAGCAGTACTTC. This translates into CASSPEEGSYEQYF.

The V and J genes are TRBV4-2 and TRBJ1-1; 8 nucleotides align to TRBD1. The length of the CDR3 is 16 residues. The J segment lost 2 bases and the V segment lost 0 bases, leaving 5 bases of the junction unmatched. Germline V CDR1 and CDR2: LGHNA, YNFKEQ. CDR3 sequence: CASSQDLSGGNTEAFF. CDR3 DNA sequence: TGTGCCAGCAGCCAAGATCTCTCAGGGGGCAACACTGAAGCTTTCTTT.

This clonotype was detected only a few times. The chain uses TRBV29-1 and TRBJ2-5; D gene unclear. Germline CDR1 SQVTM, CDR2 ANQGSEA. The V gene lost 3 bases and the J gene lost 4 bases, with 6 bases spanning the gap. This CDR3 region has 11 residues. The CDR3 loop reads CSVDKAETQYF. Written as DNA, the CDR3 is TGCAGCGTTGACAAGGCAGAGACCCAGTACTTC.